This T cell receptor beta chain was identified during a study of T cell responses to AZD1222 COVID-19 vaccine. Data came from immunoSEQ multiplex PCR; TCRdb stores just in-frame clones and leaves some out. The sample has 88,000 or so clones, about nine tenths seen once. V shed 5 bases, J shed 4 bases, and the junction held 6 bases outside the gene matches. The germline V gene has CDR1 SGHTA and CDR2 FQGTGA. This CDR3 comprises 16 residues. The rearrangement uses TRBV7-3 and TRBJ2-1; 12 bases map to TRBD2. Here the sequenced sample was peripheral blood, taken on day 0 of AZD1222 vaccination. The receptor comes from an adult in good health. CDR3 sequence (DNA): TGTGCCAGCAGCCCGCGAGGGACTAGCGGGTACAATGAGCAGTTCTTC. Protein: CASSPRGTSGYNEQFF.